The 8 T cell receptor beta chains below come from one sample, sequenced in a study of T cell repertoires in cytomegalovirus infection. Using its own MiXCR run on the reads, TCRdb lists one record per CDR3 protein. In the table there are 630,000 or so distinct CDR3 sequences, roughly 26% of which are singletons. Material: CD8+ T cells from PBMCs. The receptors originated from a human donor in good health (CMV status not recorded). Some clones in this sample may be carry-over from other donors' samples.

There are a few counts of this clonotype. The chain joins TRBV3-1 to TRBJ1-2, with TRBD1 identical over 7 bases. The CDR3 covers 13 residues. From germline, CDR1 is LGHDT and CDR2 YNNKEL (reference sequence). V was pared by 4 bases and J by 6 bases, with 5 bases of the junction left unmatched. The CDR3 loop is CASSRRQGDGYTF. The CDR3 DNA reads TGTGCCAGCAGCCGCCGCCAGGGGGATGGCTACACCTTC. The full variable domain, its missing parts supplied by reference TRBV3-1 and TRBJ1-2, is DTAVSQTPKYLVTQMGNDKSIKCEQNLGHDTMYWYKQDSKKFLKIMFSYNNKELIINETVPNRFSPKSPDKAHLNLHINSLELGDSAVYFCASSRRQGDGYTFGSGTRLTVV.

V is TRBV28 and J is TRBJ1-2, with D possibly TRBD1 on 6 matching bases. Deletions cut 5 bases from V and 7 bases from J, with 20 bases between. CDR1 is MDHEN, CDR2 SYDVKM, per germline. CDR3 length: 15 amino acids. In DNA form, the CDR3 reads TGTGCCAGCAGTGGGGGCCGGGGATTAATACGTGGCTACACCTTC. Translation: CASSGGRGLIRGYTF.

The rearrangement joins TRBV2 to TRBJ1-1; D is possibly TRBD1 (5 bases). The V gene's germline CDR1 is SNHLY and CDR2 FYNNEI. Trimming took 2 bases from V and 3 from J, leaving 10 bases between them. The CDR3 totals 14 residues. Written as DNA, the CDR3 is TGTGCCAGCAGTGAACTGGGGGGGGACACTGAAGCTTTCTTT. It is translated as CASSELGGDTEAFF.

The rearrangement links TRBV7-9 to TRBJ2-2, with D unresolved. The CDR3 runs 13 residues. V was pared by 8 bases and J by 1 base, with 8 bases between. Germline loops: CDR1 SEHNR, CDR2 FQNEAQ (reference sequence). Here the CDR3 reads CASVPGNTGELFF. DNA for the CDR3: TGTGCCAGCGTTCCCGGGAACACCGGGGAGCTGTTTTTT. The full variable domain, in which reference TRBV7-9 and TRBJ2-2 provide the parts outside the CDR3, is DTGVSQNPRHKITKRGQNVTFRCDPISEHNRLYWYRQTLGQGPEFLTYFQNEAQLEKSRLLSDRFSAERPKGSFSTLEIQRTEQGDSAMYLCASVPGNTGELFFGEGSRLTVL.

The gene calls are TRBV7-8 and TRBJ1-2; weak D call: TRBD1 (5 bases). The CDR3 consists of 16 residues. The V gene lost 2 bases and the J gene lost 3 bases, with 16 bases spanning the gap. Germline-derived CDR1 and CDR2 are SGHVS and FQNEAQ. Written as DNA, the CDR3 is TGTGCCAGCAGCTTATCACGAACAGGCGCCTACTATGGCTACACCTTC. This sequence encodes CASSLSRTGAYYGYTF.

The chain recombines TRBV10-2 with TRBJ1-4; D unresolved. Trimming removed 0 bases from V and 7 bases from J, with 18 bases in between. Germline CDR1 is WSHSY and CDR2 is SAAADI. The CDR3 runs to 17 residues. The CDR3 here is CASSESARRAGSEKLFF. The CDR3 nucleotides read TGCGCCAGCAGTGAGTCGGCCCGACGGGCTGGGAGTGAAAAACTGTTTTTT.

The chain recombines TRBV7-9 with TRBJ2-6; 8 nucleotides agree with TRBD1. V dropped 1 base and J dropped 3; count of bases not matched to a gene: 2. Germline lookup yields CDR1 SEHNR and CDR2 FQNEAQ (reference sequence). The CDR3 spans 16 residues. CDR3 sequence reads: CASSLVGTGGANVLTF. CDR3 bases: TGTGCCAGCAGCTTAGTCGGGACAGGTGGGGCCAACGTCCTGACTTTC.

This clonotype was recorded a few times. The chain employs TRBV12-5 and TRBJ2-3; 8 bases agree with TRBD1. Germline trimming cut 6 bases from V and 4 bases from J; bases unmatched to any gene: 6. Germline lookup yields CDR1 LGHNT and CDR2 FRNRAP. The CDR3 extends over 14 amino acids. The CDR3 is CASGQTGDSDTQYF. CDR3 DNA: TGTGCTAGTGGCCAGACAGGGGATTCAGATACGCAGTATTTT.